This TCR beta chain stems from a study of cytomegalovirus exposure and HLA in healthy donors. Study results and limitations: Follow-up analysis seemed to connect common viral pathogens with several of the most significant clusters identified. CMV antigen specificity was confirmed in vitro for a few CMV-associated chains. Reported results showed that the classifier diagnosed cytomegalovirus status with high specificity and sensitivity. Highly shared sequence variants in one cluster were likely a sequencing artifact.

A word on this clone: Its antigen is as yet unknown.

There are 14 residues in the CDR3. The germline gives CDR1 SGHTA, CDR2 FQGTGA. Trimming removed 2 bases at V and 2 bases at J, with 7 bases between. Use of 60 Vbeta and 13 Jbeta primers characterized the PCR. The table came from immunoSEQ multiplex PCR; TCRdb's copy has only in-frame clones and leaves some out. The table shows 150,000 to 200,000 clones, with under 80% occurring only once. Sequences were obtained from PBMCs. The J gene is TRBJ1-3, the V gene TRBV7-3; D is possibly TRBD1 (5 bases). The clonotype comes from a human donor in good health. Here the CDR3 DNA reads TGTGCCAGCAGCTTAGGGGCGGCTGGAAACACCATATATTTT. This translates into CASSLGAAGNTIYF.